This T cell receptor beta chain appears in the sequencing data of a study of T-cell memory formation after mild COVID-19. Study overall: TCR clusters were largely donor specific. The study, taken as a whole, reports: Pre-infection memory held some responding clones, suggesting pre-existing cross-reactive T cells responded. Contracting CD4+ clones were located mainly in CM and EM, and CD8+ clones in EMRA.

Trimming pared 3 bases from V and 4 bases from J, leaving 12 bases between. CDR1 is LGHNA, CDR2 YSLEER, per germline. The CDR3 loop spans 14 amino acids. TCRdb passed the 5' RACE reads through MiXCR, listing each CDR3 protein once. The data show some 410,000 distinct CDR3 sequences, more than 20% seen once. This clonotype was observed a few times. Its antigen remains unidentified. The receptor was isolated from an adult woman who had mild COVID-19 (a few samples of this study predate the infection). Cell type and time point are not known. The rearrangement uses TRBV4-3 and TRBJ1-1; D ambiguous. Sequences were obtained from PBMCs or a T cell subset sorted from them (not recorded which). The CDR3 DNA reads as TGCGCCAGCAGCCACGGCCGGTCGGGCACTGAAGCTTTCTTT. Translating gives CASSHGRSGTEAFF.